The T cell receptor (beta chain) described here comes from a study of blood T cell repertoires in COVID-19. Study-wide context: Donors in the United States, Italy and Spain gave samples during acute or convalescent COVID-19.

The protocol was immunoSEQ multiplex PCR, while the TCRdb copy is restricted to in-frame clones and leaves out a portion. This sample has over 100,000 clones, with 70% to 85% found just once. Germline CDR1 is KGHSH and CDR2 is LQKENI. V lost 3 bases and J 6 bases, leaving 10 bases between the germline ends. The CDR3 loop spans 13 amino acids. This clonotype was sampled from a woman over 75 with active or convalescent COVID-19. Sequenced: peripheral blood. The chain joins TRBV18 to TRBJ2-3; a weak D match, TRBD2 (5 bases). The CDR3 protein is CASSPTLVDTQYF. CDR3 in DNA: TGTGCCAGCTCACCTACACTAGTTGATACGCAGTATTTT.